These 30 T cell receptor beta chains share one sample of origin, sequenced in a study of T-cell memory formation after mild COVID-19 (dated by TCRdb to the early 2020s). Receptor libraries were prepared by 5' RACE. The sequencer was an Illumina NovaSeq 6000. The public sequencing data were trimmed at Q25 with fastp and processed into clonotypes with MiXCR by TCRdb, which kept only in-frame beta chains. Rows matching on CDR3 protein sequence are summarized as one entry with the most common DNA and genes. Here the sample has 530,000 or so distinct CDR3 sequences; 15% to 20% occur a single time. Clones ranked in the top ten supply roughly 8.2% of the sample. Sample: PBMCs or a T cell subset sorted from them (not recorded which). The origin of the receptors is an adult woman who had mild COVID-19 (a few samples of this study predate the infection). The sample titles of this study are shuffled in the database, so cell type and time point are left out; the donor was told from shared clones.

The rearrangement links TRBV5-1 to TRBJ2-3; possibly TRBD2 for D (5 bases). The V end was cut by 3 bases, the J end by 4 bases, with 9 bases between. This CDR3 spans 13 amino acids. Germline loops: CDR1 SGHRS, CDR2 YFSETQ. The CDR3 here is CASSSPGSDTQYF. Written as DNA, the CDR3 is TGCGCCAGCAGCTCTCCGGGGTCAGATACGCAGTATTTT.

V is TRBV21-1 and J is TRBJ1-1; whether TRBD1, the table's D call, matches the DNA was not checked. TRBV21-1 is noted as a pseudogene. CDR3 size: 14 residues. CDR3 loop: CASSCQGASTEAFF. As DNA, the CDR3 is TGTGCCAGCAGCTGTCAGGGGGCCAGCACTGAAGCTTTCTTT.

The chain has TRBV28 and TRBJ1-2; D ambiguous. CDR3 size: 15 residues. V lost 6 bases to trimming and J lost 0 bases, with 14 bases between them. Germline CDR1 and CDR2: MDHEN and SYDVKM. The CDR3 DNA is TGTGCCAGCAGGAGACAAGTAACCGCTAACTATGGCTACACCTTC. Its translation: CASRRQVTANYGYTF.

A few counts support this clonotype. This chain uses TRBV4-1 with TRBJ2-5, with D unclear. The V and J ends lost 0 bases and 8 bases respectively, with 7 bases between them. Germline CDR1 is MGHRA and CDR2 is YSYEKL. The CDR3 consists of 12 residues. The CDR3 sequence: CASSQDILTQYF. CDR3 nucleotides: TGCGCCAGCAGCCAAGATATCCTTACCCAGTACTTC.

This clonotype was counted between two and nine times. The chain carries TRBV15 and TRBJ2-7; D is undetermined. Per the germline V gene, CDR1 is LNHNV and CDR2 is YYDKDF (reference sequence). There are 17 residues in the CDR3. V dropped 1 base and J dropped 3 bases, with 19 bases sitting between them. The CDR3 protein is CATSRVGATQSGYEQYF. Written as DNA, the CDR3 is TGTGCCACCAGCAGAGTTGGCGCTACCCAATCGGGCTACGAGCAGTACTTC.

The chain is built from TRBV2 and TRBJ1-2; D gene ambiguous. V was shortened by 3 bases and J by 4 bases, with 9 bases between the two germline ends. The germline V gene encodes CDR1 SNHLY and CDR2 FYNNEI. This CDR3 has 13 amino acids. The CDR3 DNA is TGTGCCAGCAGTGACACCTCAACCTATGGCTACACCTTC. It yields the protein CASSDTSTYGYTF.

The table lists this clonotype with a few counts. The rearrangement uses TRBV6-2 or TRBV6-3 and TRBJ2-7; D gene ambiguous. This CDR3 has 11 amino acids. Trimming stripped 6 bases from V and 6 bases from J, with 9 bases between. Germline assignment: CDR1 MNHEY and CDR2 SVGEGT. In nucleotides, the CDR3 is TGTGCCAGCAGATTCCAGGTCGAGCAGTACTTC. Translation: CASRFQVEQYF.

The V gene is TRBV3-1, the J gene TRBJ1-1, with D tentatively TRBD1 (5 bases). Trimming pared 8 bases from V and 5 bases from J, leaving 18 bases between. The germline gives CDR1 LGHDT, CDR2 YNNKEL (reference sequence). The CDR3 is 14 amino acids. The CDR3 here is CASGKGAVQTEAFF. Here the CDR3 DNA reads TGTGCCAGCGGCAAAGGGGCTGTACAGACTGAAGCTTTCTTT.

CDR3 amino acids: CASSLGYSYGYTF. DNA for the CDR3: TGCGCCAGCAGCCTCGGCTACAGCTATGGCTACACCTTC. The V and J genes are TRBV4-1 and TRBJ1-2; D uncertain. V lost 4 bases and J 4 bases, leaving 10 bases between the germline ends. CDR3 length: 13 amino acids. Germline CDR1 and CDR2: MGHRA and YSYEKL.

This clonotype has just a few counts. This chain joins TRBV30 and TRBJ1-5; the D is unclear. V was cut by 6 bases and J by 3 bases, with 12 bases left in between. This CDR3 spans 13 amino acids. Germline V gene data show CDR1 as GTSNPN and CDR2 as SVGIG (reference sequence). CDR3 sequence: CACNAGFNQPQHF. For the CDR3, the DNA is TGTGCCTGTAACGCGGGGTTCAATCAGCCCCAGCATTTT. Filled out from reference TRBV30 and TRBJ1-5, the complete variable domain reads SQTIHQWPATLVQPVGSPLSLECTVEGTSNPNLYWYRQAAGRGLQLLFYSVGIGQISSEVPQNLSASRPQDRQFILSSKKLLLSDSGFYLCACNAGFNQPQHFGDGTRLSIL.

The chain combines TRBV29-1 with TRBJ1-5; 8 nucleotides match TRBD1. Germline V lookup: CDR1 SQVTM, CDR2 ANQGSEA. The CDR3 has 15 residues. V shed 6 bases and J 4 bases; nucleotides not matched to a gene: 11. CDR3 sequence (DNA): TGCAGCGTGACGAATGGGCAGGGGGCGAATCAGCCCCAGCATTTT. Translating gives CSVTNGQGANQPQHF. The full variable domain, completed using reference TRBV29-1 and TRBJ1-5, is SAVISQKPSRDICQRGTSLTIQCQVDSQVTMMFWYRQQPGQSLTLIATANQGSEATYESGFVIDKFPISRPNLTFSTLTVSNMSPEDSSIYLCSVTNGQGANQPQHFGDGTRLSIL.

This clonotype was detected a few times. The chain joins TRBV11-3 to TRBJ2-1, with D perhaps TRBD2 (6 bases). The V gene's germline CDR1 is SGHNT and CDR2 YENEEA. The V and J ends lost 5 bases and 7 bases respectively, with 15 bases between them. This CDR3 region has 14 residues. The CDR3 sequence: CASSPLRELNEQFF. The DNA of the CDR3 is TGTGCCAGCAGCCCCCTCCGGGAGCTTAATGAGCAGTTCTTC.

This clonotype was observed many times. This chain connects TRBV5-1 to TRBJ2-5, with TRBD2 identical over 8 bases. In germline, CDR1 is SGHRS, CDR2 YFSETQ. This CDR3 region has 17 residues. V trimming: 4 bases; J trimming: 0 bases; junction bases outside the gene matches: 11. The CDR3 bases are TGCGCCAGCAGCCCCGGAGGGAGCGGGGGCCACCAAGAGACCCAGTACTTC. Translating gives CASSPGGSGGHQETQYF.

This clonotype was seen only a few times. V gene TRBV6-5 combines with J gene TRBJ2-1; 10 bases line up with TRBD2. V lost 6 bases and J lost 5; bases outside the gene matches: 4. Germline V gene lookup returns CDR1 MNHEY and CDR2 SVGAGI. This CDR3 contains 14 residues. The CDR3 is CASSILAGDNEQFF. CDR3 DNA: TGTGCCAGCAGCATCCTAGCGGGGGACAATGAGCAGTTCTTC.

This clonotype was counted only a few times. The chain couples TRBV10-3 to TRBJ2-2; 12 nucleotides match TRBD2. Germline trimming cut 5 bases from V and 4 bases from J; bases unmatched to any gene: 2. Germline CDR1 ENHRY, CDR2 SYGVKD. This CDR3 contains 15 residues. The CDR3 nucleotides read TGTGCCATCAGTCTACTAGCGGGGGGCACCGGGGAGCTGTTTTTT. It translates to CAISLLAGGTGELFF.

This sequence joins TRBV3-1 and TRBJ1-5, with D unresolved. The V and J ends lost 4 bases and 4 bases respectively, with 8 bases between them. From germline, CDR1 is LGHDT and CDR2 YNNKEL (reference sequence). CDR3 length: 13 residues. Here the CDR3 reads CASSPTNNQPQHF. Here the CDR3 DNA reads TGTGCCAGCAGCCCTACAAATAATCAGCCCCAGCATTTT. Combining the CDR3 with reference TRBV3-1 and TRBJ1-5 gives the whole variable domain DTAVSQTPKYLVTQMGNDKSIKCEQNLGHDTMYWYKQDSKKFLKIMFSYNNKELIINETVPNRFSPKSPDKAHLNLHINSLELGDSAVYFCASSPTNNQPQHFGDGTRLSIL.

The CDR3 sequence: CASSLVGGEKDGYTF. CDR3 in DNA: TGCGCCAGCAGCTTGGTAGGAGGGGAGAAGGATGGCTACACCTTC. The V call is TRBV5-1, the J call TRBJ1-2, with D perhaps matching TRBD1 (5 bases). The length of the CDR3 is 15 residues. Germline loops: CDR1 SGHRS, CDR2 YFSETQ. Trimming shortened V by 0 bases and J by 6 bases, and 15 bases separated the two germline ends.

Only a few counts were recorded for this clonotype. The chain couples TRBV7-2 to TRBJ2-5; D ambiguous. CDR1 is SGHTA, CDR2 FQGNSA, per germline. V was trimmed by 1 base and J by 0 bases, leaving 9 bases between them. This CDR3 region has 15 residues. CDR3 sequence: CASSLGLRNQETQYF. CDR3 coding DNA: TGTGCCAGCAGCTTAGGTTTGCGCAACCAAGAGACCCAGTACTTC.

This chain joins TRBV7-2 and TRBJ2-3, with no clear D. The V gene lost 3 bases and the J gene lost 6 bases, with 10 bases spanning the gap. Germline CDR1 SGHTA, CDR2 FQGNSA. The CDR3 extends over 13 amino acids. The CDR3 nucleotides read TGTGCCAGCAGCTTTCCCCCGGCGGATACGCAGTATTTT. It yields the protein CASSFPPADTQYF.

The V call is TRBV20-1, the J call TRBJ1-1; TRBD1 is a possible D gene (5 bases). V dropped 8 bases and J dropped 5 bases, with 24 bases sitting between them. CDR1 is DFQATT and CDR2 is SNEGSKA in the germline V gene (reference sequence). The CDR3 totals 15 residues. The chain's CDR3 is CSLTSSGTANTEAFF. CDR3 DNA sequence: TGCAGTCTCACTTCCTCAGGGACGGCGAATACTGAAGCTTTCTTT.

The gene calls are TRBV6-4 and TRBJ2-1, with 12 nucleotides matching TRBD2. V lost 6 bases and J lost 8; bases outside the gene matches: 8. In germline, CDR1 is MRHNA, CDR2 SNTAGT. This CDR3 spans 15 amino acids. The CDR3 DNA reads as TGTGCCAGCAGCCGGACTAGCGGGGAGGGGCATGAGCAGTTCTTC. Protein product: CASSRTSGEGHEQFF.

In its sample, this clonotype was seen a few times. The rearrangement uses TRBV9 and TRBJ2-3; D may be TRBD1 or TRBD2 (5 bases each). Germline V gives CDR1 SGDLS, CDR2 YYNGEE. This CDR3 has 14 residues. Trimming stripped 0 bases from V and 11 bases from J, with 16 bases between. The CDR3 loop is CASSVDGLGTLQYF. CDR3 DNA sequence: TGTGCCAGCAGCGTAGATGGGCTGGGGACGTTGCAGTATTTT. Combining the CDR3 with reference TRBV9 and TRBJ2-3 gives the whole variable domain DSGVTQTPKHLITATGQRVTLRCSPRSGDLSVYWYQQSLDQGLQFLIQYYNGEERAKGNILERFSAQQFPDLHSELNLSSLELGDSALYFCASSVDGLGTLQYFGPGTRLTVL.

The V gene is TRBV5-1, the J gene TRBJ1-5; unclear D gene. The CDR3 has 11 amino acids. Germline assignment: CDR1 SGHRS and CDR2 YFSETQ. The germline V and J ends were trimmed by 5 bases and 6 bases, with 6 bases remaining between them. The CDR3 DNA reads TGCGCCAGCAGACGTACTCAGCCCCAGCATTTT. Protein sequence: CASRRTQPQHF.

Notes on this clonotype: An end of the junction does not agree with germline; a read error may underlie this. The chain links TRBV12-3 or TRBV12-4 to TRBJ2-2; the D gene could be TRBD1 or TRBD2 (5 bases each). The CDR3 extends over 15 amino acids. The DNA for the CDR3 is TGTGCCAGCAGTCCTCGGGACCGCTACACCAGGGAGCTGTTTTTT. Translation gives CASSPRDRYTRELFF.

This rearrangement joins TRBV18 to TRBJ2-7; a weak D match, TRBD1 (6 bases). Trimming removed 4 bases from V and 5 bases from J, with 21 bases in between. The CDR3 extends over 16 amino acids. Per germline, CDR1 KGHSH and CDR2 LQKENI. CDR3 amino acids: CASSRPGTPVRDEQYF. CDR3 DNA sequence: TGTGCCAGCTCACGCCCCGGGACACCGGTCCGGGACGAGCAGTACTTC.

V is TRBV12-3 or TRBV12-4 and J is TRBJ2-7; 7 bases match TRBD2. This CDR3 region has 15 residues. V lost 3 bases and J lost 0; bases outside the gene matches: 5. The CDR3, as DNA: TGTGCCAGCAGTTTGGGGGGGATTAACTCCTACGAGCAGTACTTC. This encodes CASSLGGINSYEQYF.

The chain links TRBV4-2 to TRBJ2-1; no definite D call. V lost 0 bases to trimming and J lost 9 bases, with 6 bases between them. The CDR3 length is 12 residues. The germline CDR1 and CDR2 sequences are LGHNA and YNFKEQ. The chain's CDR3 is CASSQDVREQFF. The CDR3 DNA reads as TGTGCCAGCAGCCAAGACGTCCGTGAGCAGTTCTTC.

The sample holds a few counts of this clonotype. V and J are TRBV20-1 and TRBJ1-5; D is unresolved. The CDR3 extends over 13 amino acids. V lost 1 base and J lost 5, with 9 bases in between. From germline, CDR1 is DFQATT and CDR2 SNEGSKA (reference sequence). For the CDR3, the DNA is TGCAGTGCTAGAGTGGATTCGGATCAGCCCCAGCATTTT. Protein sequence: CSARVDSDQPQHF.

In its sample, this clonotype was seen a few times. This rearrangement joins TRBV5-4 to TRBJ2-1, with D tentatively TRBD1 (6 bases). Trimming stripped 0 bases from V and 6 bases from J, with 10 bases between. In germline, CDR1 is SGHNT, CDR2 YYREEE (reference sequence). This CDR3 region has 14 residues. CDR3 nucleotide sequence: TGTGCCAGCAGCTTGGGGGGGCCAGGCAATGAGCAGTTCTTC. Encoded protein: CASSLGGPGNEQFF.

This chain connects TRBV24-1 to TRBJ1-1; D gene uncertain. Deletions cut 2 bases from V and 4 bases from J, with 10 bases between. CDR3 length equals 14 residues. The germline V gene has CDR1 KGHDR and CDR2 SFDVKD. CDR3 region: CATSDSRSFTEAFF. The DNA for the CDR3 is TGTGCCACCAGTGATTCCCGATCTTTCACTGAAGCTTTCTTT.